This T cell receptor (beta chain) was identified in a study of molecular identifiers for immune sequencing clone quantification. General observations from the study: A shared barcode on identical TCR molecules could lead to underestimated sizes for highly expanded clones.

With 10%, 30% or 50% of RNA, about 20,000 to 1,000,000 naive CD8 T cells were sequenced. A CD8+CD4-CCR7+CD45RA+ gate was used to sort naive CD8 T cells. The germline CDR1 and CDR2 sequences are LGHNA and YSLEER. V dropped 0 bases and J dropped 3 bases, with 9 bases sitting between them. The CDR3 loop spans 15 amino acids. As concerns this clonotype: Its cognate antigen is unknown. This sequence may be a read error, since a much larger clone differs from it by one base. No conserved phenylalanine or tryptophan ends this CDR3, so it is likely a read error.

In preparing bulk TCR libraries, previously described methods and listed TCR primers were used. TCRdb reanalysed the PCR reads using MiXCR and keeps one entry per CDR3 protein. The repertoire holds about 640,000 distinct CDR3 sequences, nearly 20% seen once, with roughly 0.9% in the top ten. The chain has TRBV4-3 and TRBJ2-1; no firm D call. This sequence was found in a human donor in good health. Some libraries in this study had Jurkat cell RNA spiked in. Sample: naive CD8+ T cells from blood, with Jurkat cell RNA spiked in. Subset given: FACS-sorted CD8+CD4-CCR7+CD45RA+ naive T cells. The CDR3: CASSQERTIYNEQFS. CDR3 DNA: TGCGCCAGCAGCCAAGAACGTACGATCTACAATGAGCAGTTCTCC.